This TCR beta chain was retrieved from a study of blood T cell repertoires in COVID-19. The wider study: Nucleic acid was either cDNA or gDNA, and it came from T cells, B-cell-depleted T cells, or PBMCs.

The protocol was immunoSEQ multiplex PCR, while the TCRdb copy is restricted to in-frame clones and leaves out a portion. The repertoire has some 87,000 clones, 78% of them found once; the top ten carry less than 20%. The CDR3 extends over 17 amino acids. Germline V gene lookup returns CDR1 MNHEY and CDR2 SVGEGT. V lost 2 bases, J lost 2 bases, and 9 bases stayed unmatched. The clonotype was recovered from a human donor in a cohort sampled during active COVID-19. The sequenced material came from peripheral blood. The rearrangement joins TRBV6-2 or TRBV6-3 to TRBJ2-3, with 8 bases identical to TRBD2. This CDR3 is CASSYGFQAGATDTQYF. CDR3 nucleotide sequence: TGTGCCAGCAGTTACGGCTTCCAAGCGGGAGCCACAGATACGCAGTATTTT.